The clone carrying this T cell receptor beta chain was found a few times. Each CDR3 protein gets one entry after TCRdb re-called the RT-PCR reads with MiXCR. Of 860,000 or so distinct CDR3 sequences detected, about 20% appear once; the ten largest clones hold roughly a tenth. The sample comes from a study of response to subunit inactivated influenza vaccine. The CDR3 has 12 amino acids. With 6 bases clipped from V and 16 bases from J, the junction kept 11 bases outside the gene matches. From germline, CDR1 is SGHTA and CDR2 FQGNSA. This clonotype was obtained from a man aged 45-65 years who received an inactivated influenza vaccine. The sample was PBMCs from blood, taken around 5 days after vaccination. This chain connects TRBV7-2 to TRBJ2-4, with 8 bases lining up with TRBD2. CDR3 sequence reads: CASRRKAGDFYF. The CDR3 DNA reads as TGTGCCAGCAGACGTAAAGCGGGAGATTTTTACTTC.